The 5 T cell receptor beta chains below all came from one sample that was sequenced in a study of T cell responses to AZD1222 COVID-19 vaccine. Measured with immunoSEQ multiplex PCR; TCRdb has only the in-frame clones, and not every one. The sample consists of over 150,000 clones, roughly nine tenths of them appearing once. This sample comprised peripheral blood, obtained on day 0 of MenACWY control vaccination. These TCRs come from an adult in good health.

This chain joins TRBV6-1 and TRBJ1-6, with TRBD1 matching over 8 bases. CDR1 and CDR2 (germline): MNHNS, SASEGT. The CDR3 has 15 amino acids. V lost 3 bases and J lost 10; bases outside the gene matches: 8. DNA for the CDR3: TGTGCCAGCAGTGACCTCATGACAGGGGAGTCACCCCTCCACTTT. As protein: CASSDLMTGESPLHF.

About this clone: One end of the junction fails to match germline, which may point to a read error. This CDR3 reads CASSLGGGSVNTIYF. In nucleotides, the CDR3 is TGTGCCAGCAGCTTAGGCGGGGGCTCTGTAAACACCATATATTTT. The chain joins TRBV7-2 to TRBJ1-3; the D gene is possibly TRBD1 (6 bases). The CDR3 totals 15 residues. Germline CDR1 reads SGHTA; CDR2 reads FQGNSA. Drawing the rest from reference TRBV7-2 and TRBJ1-3, the complete variable domain is GAGVSQSPSNKVTEKGKDVELRCDPISGHTALYWYRQSLGQGLEFLIYFQGNSAPDKSGLPSDRFSAERTGGSVSTLTIQRTQQEDSAVYLCASSLGGGSVNTIYFGEGSWLTVV.

The rearrangement links TRBV28 to TRBJ1-5; a weak D match, TRBD1 (5 bases). Germline V lookup: CDR1 MDHEN, CDR2 SYDVKM. The CDR3 length is 15 residues. V lost 7 bases to trimming and J lost 1 base, with 14 bases between them. In nucleotides, the CDR3 is TGTGCCAGCACGGGGCCGGGGCAAAGCAATCAGCCCCAGCATTTT. Translation gives CASTGPGQSNQPQHF.

The J gene is TRBJ1-5, the V gene TRBV10-2, with D possibly TRBD1 on 6 matching bases. V dropped 6 bases and J dropped 6 bases, with 24 bases sitting between them. Looked up from germline, CDR1 is WSHSY and CDR2 is SAAADI. The CDR3 has 17 residues. CDR3 bases: TGCGCCAGCAGGGATCGATCACGGGCAGGGGTCCCTCAGCCCCAGCATTTT. Translated: CASRDRSRAGVPQPQHF.

The CDR3 region has the DNA TGTGCCAGCAGCCTCACCCAGGGAACCCTCCACTTT. This sequence encodes CASSLTQGTLHF. This chain joins TRBV6-5 and TRBJ1-6, with D possibly TRBD1 on 5 matching bases. The CDR3 extends over 12 amino acids. Trimming stripped 6 bases from V and 14 bases from J, with 14 bases between. Germline CDR1 reads MNHEY; CDR2 reads SVGAGI.